This T cell receptor beta chain is drawn from a study of early T cells in non-severe SARS-CoV-2 infection. Study context: Bulk RNA isolated from unsorted whole blood underwent sequencing; chains were not paired. General study points: Matching with VDJdb favored anti-spike CD8 responses (missing private and CD4 specificities).

Individually, cDNA molecules had unique molecular identifiers attached to them. TCRdb processed the 5' RACE reads anew with MiXCR; each CDR3 protein has one entry. Of roughly 36,000 distinct CDR3 sequences listed, approximately 5.2% are singletons. CDR1 and CDR2 from the germline V gene are SGHNT and YYREEE (reference sequence). V lost 3 bases to trimming and J lost 5 bases; unmatched junction nucleotides: 6. This CDR3 comprises 14 residues. In its sample, this clonotype was seen many times. Its antigen is as yet unknown. The receptor comes from an adult who was a healthcare worker with PCR-confirmed SARS-CoV-2 infection or an uninfected control (not recorded which). This rearrangement joins TRBV5-4 to TRBJ1-1, with 8 nucleotides matching TRBD1. The sequencing sample was made of whole blood. CDR3 nucleotides: TGTGCCAGCAGCTGGGACAGGACGAATACTGAAGCTTTCTTT. Its translation: CASSWDRTNTEAFF.